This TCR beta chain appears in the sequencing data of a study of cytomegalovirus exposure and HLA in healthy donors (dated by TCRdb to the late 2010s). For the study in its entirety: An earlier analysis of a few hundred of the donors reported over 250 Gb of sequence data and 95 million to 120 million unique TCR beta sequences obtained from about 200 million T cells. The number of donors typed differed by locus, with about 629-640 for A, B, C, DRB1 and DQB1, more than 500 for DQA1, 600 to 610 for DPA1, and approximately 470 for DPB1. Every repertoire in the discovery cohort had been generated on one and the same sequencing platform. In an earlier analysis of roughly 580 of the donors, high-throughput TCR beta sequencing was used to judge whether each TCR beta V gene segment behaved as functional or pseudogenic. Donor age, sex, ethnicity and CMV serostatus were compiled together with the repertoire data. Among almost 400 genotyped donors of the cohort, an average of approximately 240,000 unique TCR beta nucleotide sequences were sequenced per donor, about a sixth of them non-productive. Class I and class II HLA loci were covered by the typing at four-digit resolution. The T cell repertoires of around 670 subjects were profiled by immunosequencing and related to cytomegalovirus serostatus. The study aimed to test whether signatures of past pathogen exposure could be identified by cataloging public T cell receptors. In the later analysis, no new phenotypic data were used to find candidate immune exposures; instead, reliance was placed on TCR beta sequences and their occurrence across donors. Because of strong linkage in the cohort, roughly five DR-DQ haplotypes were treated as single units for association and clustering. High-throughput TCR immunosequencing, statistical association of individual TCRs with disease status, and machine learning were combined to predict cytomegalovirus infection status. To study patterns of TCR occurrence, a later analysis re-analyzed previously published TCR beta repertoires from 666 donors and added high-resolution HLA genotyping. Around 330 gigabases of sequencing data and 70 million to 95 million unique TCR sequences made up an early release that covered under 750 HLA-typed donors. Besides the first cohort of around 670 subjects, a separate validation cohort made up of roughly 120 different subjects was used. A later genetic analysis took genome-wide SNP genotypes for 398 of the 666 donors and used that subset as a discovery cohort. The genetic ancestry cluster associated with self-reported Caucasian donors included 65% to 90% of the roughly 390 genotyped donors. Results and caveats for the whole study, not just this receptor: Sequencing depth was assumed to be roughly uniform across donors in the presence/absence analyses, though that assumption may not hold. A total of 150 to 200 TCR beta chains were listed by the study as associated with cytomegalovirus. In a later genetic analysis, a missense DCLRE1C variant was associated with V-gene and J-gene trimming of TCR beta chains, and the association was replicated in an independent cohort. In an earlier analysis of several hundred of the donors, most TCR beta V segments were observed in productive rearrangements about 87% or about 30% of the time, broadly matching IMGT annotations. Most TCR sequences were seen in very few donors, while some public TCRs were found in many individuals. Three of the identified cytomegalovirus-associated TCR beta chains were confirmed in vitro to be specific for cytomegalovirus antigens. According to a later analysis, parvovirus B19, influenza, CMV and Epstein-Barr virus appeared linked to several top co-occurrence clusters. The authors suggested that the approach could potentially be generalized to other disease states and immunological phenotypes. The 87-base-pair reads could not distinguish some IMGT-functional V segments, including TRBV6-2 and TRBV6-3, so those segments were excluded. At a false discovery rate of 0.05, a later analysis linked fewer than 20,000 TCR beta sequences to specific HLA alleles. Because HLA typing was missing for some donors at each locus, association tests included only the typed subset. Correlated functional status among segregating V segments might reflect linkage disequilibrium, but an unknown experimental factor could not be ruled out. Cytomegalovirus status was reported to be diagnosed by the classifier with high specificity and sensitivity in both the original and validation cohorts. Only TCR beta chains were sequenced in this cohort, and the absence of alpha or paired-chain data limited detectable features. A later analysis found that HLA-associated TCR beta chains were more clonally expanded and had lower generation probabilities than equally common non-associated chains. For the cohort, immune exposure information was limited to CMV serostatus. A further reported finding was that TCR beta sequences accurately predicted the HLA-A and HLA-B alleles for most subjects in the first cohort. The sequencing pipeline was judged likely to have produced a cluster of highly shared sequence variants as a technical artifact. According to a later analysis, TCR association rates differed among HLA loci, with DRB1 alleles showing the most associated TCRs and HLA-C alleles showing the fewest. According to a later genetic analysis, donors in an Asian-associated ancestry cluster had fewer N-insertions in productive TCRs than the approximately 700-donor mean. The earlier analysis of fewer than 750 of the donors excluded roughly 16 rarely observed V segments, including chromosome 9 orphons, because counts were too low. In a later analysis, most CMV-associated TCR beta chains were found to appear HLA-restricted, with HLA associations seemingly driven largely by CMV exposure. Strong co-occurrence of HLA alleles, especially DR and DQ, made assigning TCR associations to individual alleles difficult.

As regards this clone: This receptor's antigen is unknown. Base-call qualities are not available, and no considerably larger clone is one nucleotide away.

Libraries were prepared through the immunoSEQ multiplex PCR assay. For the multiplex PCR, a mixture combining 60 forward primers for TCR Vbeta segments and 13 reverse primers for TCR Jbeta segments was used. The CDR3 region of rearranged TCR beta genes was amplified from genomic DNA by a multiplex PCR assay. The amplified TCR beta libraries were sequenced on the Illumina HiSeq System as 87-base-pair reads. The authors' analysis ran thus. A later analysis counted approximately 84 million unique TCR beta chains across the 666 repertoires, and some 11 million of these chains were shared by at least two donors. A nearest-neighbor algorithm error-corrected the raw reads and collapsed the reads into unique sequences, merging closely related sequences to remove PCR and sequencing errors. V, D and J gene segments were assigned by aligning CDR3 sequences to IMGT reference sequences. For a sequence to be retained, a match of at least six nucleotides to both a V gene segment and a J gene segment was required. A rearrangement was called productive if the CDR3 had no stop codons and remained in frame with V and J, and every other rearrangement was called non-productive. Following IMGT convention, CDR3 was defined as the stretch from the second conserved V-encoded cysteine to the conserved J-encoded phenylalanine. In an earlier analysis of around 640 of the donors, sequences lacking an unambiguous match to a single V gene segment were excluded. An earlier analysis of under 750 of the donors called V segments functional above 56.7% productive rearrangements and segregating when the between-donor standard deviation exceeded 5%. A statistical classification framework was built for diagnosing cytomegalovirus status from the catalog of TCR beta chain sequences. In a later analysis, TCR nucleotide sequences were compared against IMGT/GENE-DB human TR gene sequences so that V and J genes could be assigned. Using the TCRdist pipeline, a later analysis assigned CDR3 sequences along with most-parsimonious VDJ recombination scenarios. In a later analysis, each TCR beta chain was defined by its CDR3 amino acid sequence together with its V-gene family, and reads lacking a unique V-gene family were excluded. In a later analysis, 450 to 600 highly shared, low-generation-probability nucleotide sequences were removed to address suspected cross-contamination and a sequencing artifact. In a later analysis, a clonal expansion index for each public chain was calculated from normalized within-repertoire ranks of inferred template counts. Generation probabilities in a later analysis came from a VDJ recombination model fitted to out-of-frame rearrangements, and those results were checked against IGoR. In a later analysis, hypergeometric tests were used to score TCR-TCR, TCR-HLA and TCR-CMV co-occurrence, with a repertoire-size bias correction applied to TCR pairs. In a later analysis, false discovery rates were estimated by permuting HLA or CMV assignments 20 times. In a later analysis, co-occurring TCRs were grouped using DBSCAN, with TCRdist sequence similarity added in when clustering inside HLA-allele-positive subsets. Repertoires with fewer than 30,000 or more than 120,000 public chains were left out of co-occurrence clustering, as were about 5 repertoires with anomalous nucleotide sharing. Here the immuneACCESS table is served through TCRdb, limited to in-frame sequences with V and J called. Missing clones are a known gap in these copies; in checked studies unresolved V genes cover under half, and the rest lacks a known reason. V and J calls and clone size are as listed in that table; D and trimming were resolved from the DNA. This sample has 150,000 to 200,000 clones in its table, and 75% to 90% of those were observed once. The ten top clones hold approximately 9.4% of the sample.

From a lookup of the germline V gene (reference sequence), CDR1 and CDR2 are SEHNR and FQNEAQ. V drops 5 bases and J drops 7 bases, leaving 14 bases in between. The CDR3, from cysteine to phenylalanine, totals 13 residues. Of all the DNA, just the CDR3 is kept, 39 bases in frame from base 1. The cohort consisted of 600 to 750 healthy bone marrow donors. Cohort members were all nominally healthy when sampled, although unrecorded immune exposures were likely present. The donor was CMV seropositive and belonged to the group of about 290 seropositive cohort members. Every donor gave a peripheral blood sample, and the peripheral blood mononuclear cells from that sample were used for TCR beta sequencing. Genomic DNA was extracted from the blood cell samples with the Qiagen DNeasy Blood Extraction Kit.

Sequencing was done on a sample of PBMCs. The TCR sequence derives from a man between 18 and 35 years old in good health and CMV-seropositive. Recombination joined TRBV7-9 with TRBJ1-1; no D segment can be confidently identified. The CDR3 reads CASSQIITGEAFF. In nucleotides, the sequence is TGTGCCAGCAGCCAAATTATTACCGGTGAAGCTTTCTTT.